What follows describes a single T cell receptor beta chain. Antigen unknown. Per germline, CDR1 MNHEY and CDR2 SVGAGI. Trimming removed 6 bases at V and 3 bases at J, with 6 bases between. The length of the CDR3 is 11 residues. The data were obtained in a study of graft-versus-host responses after intestinal transplantation. Study summary: Anti-thymocyte globulin induction preceded 2 to 4 years of tacrolimus and steroid maintenance in all recipients. Study outcomes and limitations: Circulating GvH clones peaking coincided with falling HvG clones soon after transplant. The recipient marrow held GvH clones, and some of them showed up first in ileum or blood. Across patients carrying graft-donor T cell macrochimerism, allografts held high graft-versus-host to host-versus-graft clonal ratios.

Sequencing used immunoSEQ multiplex PCR; TCRdb keeps in-frame clones, though not all of them. The data show approximately 50,000 clones, approximately 84% seen once. The sequencing here drew on unstimulated CD4+ T cells sorted from spleen or lymph node cells, taken before transplant. The receptor was isolated from a human donor who was the organ donor for an intestinal transplant. This sequence joins TRBV6-5 and TRBJ2-7; TRBD1 is a possible D gene (6 bases). CDR3 DNA: TGTGCCAGCAGGACAGGCTACGAGCAGTACTTC. Translated: CASRTGYEQYF.